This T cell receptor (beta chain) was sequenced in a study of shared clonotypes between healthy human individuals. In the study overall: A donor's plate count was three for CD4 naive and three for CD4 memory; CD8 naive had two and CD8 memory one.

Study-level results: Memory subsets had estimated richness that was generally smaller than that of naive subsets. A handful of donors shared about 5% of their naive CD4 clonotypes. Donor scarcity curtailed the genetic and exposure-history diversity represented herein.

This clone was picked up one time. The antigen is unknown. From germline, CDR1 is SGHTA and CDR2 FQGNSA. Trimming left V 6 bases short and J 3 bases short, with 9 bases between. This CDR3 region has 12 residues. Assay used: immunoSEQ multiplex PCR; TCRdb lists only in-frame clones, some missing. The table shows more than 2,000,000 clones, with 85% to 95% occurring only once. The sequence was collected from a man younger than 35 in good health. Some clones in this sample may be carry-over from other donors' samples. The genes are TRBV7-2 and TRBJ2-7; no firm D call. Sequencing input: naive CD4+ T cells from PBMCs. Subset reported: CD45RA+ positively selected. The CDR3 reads CASSPSIYEQYF. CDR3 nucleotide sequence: TGTGCCAGCAGTCCTAGTATCTACGAGCAGTACTTC.